The T cell receptor beta chain under discussion was sequenced for a study of T-cell reconstitution after alpha-beta-depleted transplantation in children. This clonotype was recorded at least ten times. Unique molecular identifiers were used in preparing the TCRbeta library. TCRdb itself ran the PCR reads through MiXCR, one entry per CDR3 protein. The sample contains about 200,000 distinct CDR3 sequences, just over 14% of which appear only once. Losses at the gene ends were 0 bases for V and 10 bases for J; bases not matched to a gene: 4. The germline gives CDR1 ENHRY, CDR2 SYGVKD. CDR3 size: 14 residues.

V and J are TRBV10-3 and TRBJ2-2, with TRBD1 matching over 8 bases. The TCR was taken from a human donor who donated a stem cell graft to a child with acute lymphoblastic leukemia. The sample consisted of PBMCs from the stem cell graft donor, taken from the stem cell graft. For the CDR3, the DNA is TGTGCCATCAGTGAGTCCTTGGACAGGGAGGAGCTGTTTTTT. Its protein is CAISESLDREELFF.